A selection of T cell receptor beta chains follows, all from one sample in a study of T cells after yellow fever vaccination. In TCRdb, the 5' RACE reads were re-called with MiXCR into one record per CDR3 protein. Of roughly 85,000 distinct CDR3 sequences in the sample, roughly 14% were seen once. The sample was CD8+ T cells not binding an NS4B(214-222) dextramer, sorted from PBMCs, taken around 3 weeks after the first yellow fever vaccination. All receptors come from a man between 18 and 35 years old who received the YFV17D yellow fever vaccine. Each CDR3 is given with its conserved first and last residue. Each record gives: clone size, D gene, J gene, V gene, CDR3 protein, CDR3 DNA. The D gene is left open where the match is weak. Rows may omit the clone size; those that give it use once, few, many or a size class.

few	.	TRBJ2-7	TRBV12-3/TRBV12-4	CASSLADNPYEQYF	TGTGCCAGCAGTTTAGCGGACAACCCCTACGAGCAGTACTTC
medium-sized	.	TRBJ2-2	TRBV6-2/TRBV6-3	CASSARPTGELFF	TGTGCCAGCAGTGCCCGCCCCACCGGGGAGCTGTTTTTT
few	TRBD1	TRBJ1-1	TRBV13	CASSPQGWKATEAFF	TGTGCCAGCAGCCCACAGGGGTGGAAGGCAACTGAAGCTTTCTTT
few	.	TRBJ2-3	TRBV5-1	CASSLPEGIPDTQYF	TGCGCCAGCAGCCTGCCTGAGGGAATCCCAGATACGCAGTATTTT
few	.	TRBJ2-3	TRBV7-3	CASSWGLGGSDTQYF	TGTGCCAGCAGCTGGGGACTAGGGGGCTCGGATACGCAGTATTTT
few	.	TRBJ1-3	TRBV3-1	CASSLSGTSGNTIYF	TGTGCCAGCAGCCTTTCCGGTACCTCTGGAAACACCATATATTTT
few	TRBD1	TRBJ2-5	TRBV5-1	CASSQRTGSSETQYF	TGCGCCAGCAGCCAAAGGACAGGTTCGTCGGAGACCCAGTACTTC
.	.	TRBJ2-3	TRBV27	CASSFEGSTDTQYF	TGTGCCAGCAGCTTCGAGGGGTCCACAGATACGCAGTATTTT
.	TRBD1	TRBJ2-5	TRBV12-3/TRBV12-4	CASTSGQGLETQYF	TGTGCCAGCACTTCGGGACAGGGGCTTGAGACCCAGTACTTC
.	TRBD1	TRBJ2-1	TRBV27	CASSTGGPYNEQFF	TGTGCCAGCAGTACAGGGGGCCCCTACAATGAGCAGTTCTTC
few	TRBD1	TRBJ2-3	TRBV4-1	CASSQGDRLPLNDTQYF	TGCGCCAGCAGCCAAGGGGACAGGCTCCCTCTCAACGATACGCAGTATTTT
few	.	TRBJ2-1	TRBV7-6	CASSLAGGRYNEQFF	TGTGCCAGCAGCTTAGCTGGCGGGCGGTACAATGAGCAGTTCTTC
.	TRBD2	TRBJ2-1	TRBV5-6	CASSSPLAGATYNEQFF	TGTGCCAGCAGCTCCCCCCTAGCGGGGGCCACCTACAATGAGCAGTTCTTC
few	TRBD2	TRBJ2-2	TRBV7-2	CASSYRGGGTGELFF	TGTGCCAGCAGCTACCGGGGGGGCGGGACCGGGGAGCTGTTTTTT
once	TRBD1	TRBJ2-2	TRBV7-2	CASSSDRGHTGELFF	TGTGCCAGCAGCTCGGACAGGGGGCACACCGGGGAGCTGTTTTTT
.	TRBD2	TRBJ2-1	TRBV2	CASSGSGGLPEQFF	TGTGCCAGCAGTGGGAGCGGGGGGCTCCCTGAGCAGTTCTTC
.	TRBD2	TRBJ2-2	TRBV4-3	CASSHASGVTGELFF	TGCGCCAGCAGCCATGCTAGCGGGGTTACCGGGGAGCTGTTTTTT
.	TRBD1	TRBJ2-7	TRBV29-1	CSVRTGTAYEQYF	TGCAGCGTCCGTACCGGGACAGCCTACGAGCAGTACTTC
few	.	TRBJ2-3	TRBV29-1	CSVEGLVVDTQYF	TGCAGCGTTGAGGGGTTAGTGGTAGATACGCAGTATTTT
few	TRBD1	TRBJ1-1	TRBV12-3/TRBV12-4	CATRVTSQGDTNTEAFF	TGTGCCACCAGGGTGACCTCGCAGGGGGACACGAACACTGAAGCTTTCTTT
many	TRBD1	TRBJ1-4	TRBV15	CATSSRDRGRGEKLFF	TGTGCCACCAGCAGTCGGGACAGGGGAAGAGGTGAAAAACTGTTTTTT
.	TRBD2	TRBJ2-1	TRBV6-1	CASQAWAGDNEQFF	TGTGCCAGCCAGGCATGGGCGGGGGACAATGAGCAGTTCTTC
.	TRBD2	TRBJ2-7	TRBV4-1	CASSQVSGASYEQYF	TGCGCCAGCAGCCAAGTTAGCGGGGCCTCCTACGAGCAGTACTTC
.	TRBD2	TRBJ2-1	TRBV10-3	CAISERGLANNEQFF	TGTGCCATCAGTGAGAGGGGACTAGCTAACAATGAGCAGTTCTTC
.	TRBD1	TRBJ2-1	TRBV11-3	CASSPRTGKRVEQFF	TGTGCCAGCAGCCCTCGGACAGGGAAAAGGGTTGAGCAGTTCTTC
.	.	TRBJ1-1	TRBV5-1	CASSLAGGFEAFF	TGCGCCAGCAGCCTCGCCGGGGGATTTGAAGCTTTCTTT
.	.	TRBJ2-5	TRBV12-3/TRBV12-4	CASSLGTRQETQYF	TGTGCCAGCAGTCTCGGGACAAGACAAGAGACCCAGTACTTC
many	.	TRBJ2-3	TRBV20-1	CSAAGGPTVDTQYF	TGCAGTGCCGCCGGGGGGCCCACGGTAGATACGCAGTATTTT
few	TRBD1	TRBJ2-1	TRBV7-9	CASSTVRDRSPNEQFF	TGTGCCAGCAGCACTGTCCGGGACAGGTCCCCTAATGAGCAGTTCTTC
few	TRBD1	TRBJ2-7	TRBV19	CASSMRDRTYEQYF	TGTGCCAGTAGTATGAGGGACAGAACCTACGAGCAGTACTTC
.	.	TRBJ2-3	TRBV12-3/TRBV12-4	CASSSAGGLSTDTQYF	TGTGCCAGCAGTTCGGCAGGGGGGCTTAGCACAGATACGCAGTATTTT
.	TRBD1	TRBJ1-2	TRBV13	CASSLTGGFYGYTF	TGTGCCAGCAGCTTAACAGGGGGCTTTTATGGCTACACCTTC
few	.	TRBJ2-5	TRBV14	CASSQGSSERLGETQYF	TGTGCCAGCAGCCAAGGGTCTAGCGAACGTTTGGGAGAGACCCAGTACTTC
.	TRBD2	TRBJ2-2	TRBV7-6	CASSPQSGANGELFF	TGTGCCAGCAGCCCCCAAAGCGGGGCGAACGGGGAGCTGTTTTTT
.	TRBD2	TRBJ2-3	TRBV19	CASTLGTSGVDTQYF	TGTGCCAGTACTTTAGGGACTAGCGGGGTGGATACGCAGTATTTT
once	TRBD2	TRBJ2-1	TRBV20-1	CSASEPSGGLGNEQFF	TGCAGTGCTAGCGAACCTAGCGGGGGCCTAGGGAATGAGCAGTTCTTC
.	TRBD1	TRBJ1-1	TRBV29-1	CSVAPGDGGTGRRTEAFF	TGCAGCGTTGCCCCCGGGGATGGCGGGACAGGAAGGAGGACTGAAGCTTTCTTT
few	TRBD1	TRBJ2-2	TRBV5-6	CASSFLGQGWTGELFF	TGTGCCAGCAGCTTCCTAGGACAGGGATGGACCGGGGAGCTGTTTTTT
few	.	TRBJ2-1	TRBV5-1	CASIPFGGFYNEQFF	TGCGCCAGCATCCCGTTCGGGGGTTTCTACAATGAGCAGTTCTTC
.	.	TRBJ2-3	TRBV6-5	CASSYFFGGAADTQYF	TGTGCCAGCAGTTACTTTTTCGGTGGTGCCGCAGATACGCAGTATTTT
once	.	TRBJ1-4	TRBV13	CASSWGSGSNEKLFF	TGTGCCAGCAGTTGGGGGTCCGGGAGTAATGAAAAACTGTTTTTT
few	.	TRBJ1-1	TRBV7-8	CASSLRLSNTEAFF	TGTGCCAGCAGCTTAAGACTGTCGAACACTGAAGCTTTCTTT